This T cell receptor (beta chain) appears in the sequencing data of a study of T cells in Graves' hyperthyroidism and ophthalmopathy. General study results and limits: For ophthalmopathy, model prediction preceded onset by a median about 6.4 months. A 13 V-J model separated ophthalmopathy from stable hyperthyroidism.

The CDR3 regions of TCR beta were amplified from RNA transcripts. With the HTBI primer set, the TCR CDR3 went through a first round of RT-PCR. TCRdb analysed the multiplex PCR reads with MiXCR anew, one entry per CDR3 protein. The sample includes fewer than 450,000 distinct CDR3 sequences, roughly an eighth seen only once; the top ten take 25% to 30%. Of note for this clonotype: Its antigen is currently unknown.

V gave up 8 bases and J gave up 7 bases; unmatched junction bases: 26. The CDR3 has 20 residues. Germline lookup yields CDR1 MNHNS and CDR2 SASEGT. Diagnostic assessment was based on clinical symptoms, serum thyroxine and TRAb, thyroid ultrasound and orbital computed tomography. Fresh peripheral blood, under 11 ml, yielded the PBMCs. The TCR sequence derives from a man over 45 with Graves' ophthalmopathy. The sequencing sample was made of blood. The V gene is TRBV6-1, the J gene TRBJ2-1, with TRBD2 matching 10 bases. The CDR3 here is CASASVRGLWEAGGLNEQFF. CDR3 DNA: TGTGCCAGCGCCAGCGTCAGGGGGCTATGGGAAGCGGGAGGGTTAAATGAGCAGTTCTTC.